These 8 T cell receptor beta chains originate from one sample sequenced in a study. Each CDR3 protein gets one entry after TCRdb re-called the RT-PCR reads with MiXCR. This repertoire shows almost 700,000 distinct CDR3 sequences, approximately 15% found once; its top ten account for around 3.3%. Sequencing input: memory CD4+ T cells from blood. The receptors come from a female donor in good health, serving as a healthy control.

The chain combines TRBV10-3 with TRBJ2-2; D assignment may be TRBD1 or TRBD2 (6 bases each). The CDR3 runs to 14 residues. Germline V gives CDR1 ENHRY, CDR2 SYGVKD. Trimming took 2 bases from V and 3 from J, leaving 7 bases between them. The CDR3 DNA reads TGTGCCATCAGTGAGAGGGGGGACACCGGGGAGCTGTTTTTT. Translating it yields CAISERGDTGELFF.

This clonotype has only a few counts. V usage is TRBV30 and J usage is TRBJ1-1, with D unresolved. The V end lost 0 bases, the J end lost 5 bases, and 16 bases lay between the germline ends. The CDR3 consists of 15 residues. Germline lookup yields CDR1 GTSNPN and CDR2 SVGIG (reference sequence). The CDR3, as DNA: TGTGCCTGGAGTGTACACCTTCTGGCTAAGACTGAAGCTTTCTTT. It codes for CAWSVHLLAKTEAFF.

The chain recombines TRBV20-1 with TRBJ1-2, with unresolved D. Germline CDR1 and CDR2: DFQATT and SNEGSKA (reference sequence). Trimming took off 6 bases at V and 2 bases at J, with 10 bases between the two ends. The CDR3 length is 12 residues. The CDR3 bases are TGCAGTGCGTTTACAGAGAACTATGGCTACACCTTC. Protein product: CSAFTENYGYTF.

This clonotype was seen at least ten times. This chain uses TRBV6-2 or TRBV6-3 with TRBJ2-7; TRBD1 matches at 12 bases. Germline CDR1 reads MNHEY; CDR2 reads SVGEGT. The CDR3 is 16 amino acids. The V segment lost 7 bases and the J segment 2 bases; nucleotides outside the gene matches: 9. The CDR3 loop reads CASKDPGQGAAYEQYF. The CDR3 nucleotides read TGTGCCAGCAAAGACCCGGGACAGGGGGCTGCCTACGAGCAGTACTTC.

This clonotype was counted ten times or more. The genes are TRBV7-6 and TRBJ2-3; D unresolved. Germline V gene data show CDR1 as SGHVS and CDR2 as FNYEAQ. The CDR3 loop spans 13 amino acids. Trimming removed 5 bases at V and 6 bases at J, with 12 bases between. CDR3 protein: CASSQDLSDTQYF. DNA of the CDR3: TGTGCCAGCAGCCAAGACCTTAGCGATACGCAGTATTTT.

This clonotype was observed a few times. The chain employs TRBV3-1 and TRBJ2-3, with 7 bases identical to TRBD2. The germline V gene has CDR1 LGHDT and CDR2 YNNKEL (reference sequence). V was pared by 4 bases and J by 4 bases, with 14 bases of the junction left unmatched. The CDR3 is made up of 17 amino acids. CDR3 in amino acids: CASSLNPGTMIPDTQYF. DNA of the CDR3: TGTGCCAGCAGCCTCAACCCGGGGACTATGATCCCAGATACGCAGTATTTT.

This clonotype came up many times. V and J are TRBV7-2 and TRBJ2-5; 11 positions agree with TRBD1. The CDR3 extends over 14 amino acids. J lost 4 bases, V lost 5 bases, and 3 bases had no gene match. Germline CDR1 is SGHTA and CDR2 is FQGNSA. CDR3: CASSRDRGRETQYF. The CDR3, as DNA: TGTGCCAGCAGCCGGGACAGGGGGAGAGAGACCCAGTACTTC.

The genes are TRBV12-3 or TRBV12-4 and TRBJ2-1; 8 bases are a match to TRBD2. V lost 10 bases, J lost 1 base, and 9 bases stayed unmatched. This CDR3 spans 15 amino acids. In DNA, the CDR3 is TGTGCCACGGGGGGGGCGGGAGGTTCCTACAATGAGCAGTTCTTC. Translating it yields CATGGAGGSYNEQFF.